The clone carrying this TCR beta chain has just a few counts. The CDR3 length is 15 residues. The germline V gene encodes CDR1 SGHTA and CDR2 FQGNSA. V lost 6 bases, J lost 5 bases, and 9 bases stayed unmatched. This entry comes from a study of T-cell memory formation after mild COVID-19. One entry per CDR3 protein results from TCRdb running MiXCR on the 5' RACE reads. Among about 130,000 distinct CDR3 sequences listed, 5% to 6.5% were seen once. Sequencing was carried out using PBMCs or a T cell subset sorted from them (not recorded which). The J gene is TRBJ1-1, the V gene TRBV7-2; 10 positions match TRBD1. This clonotype was obtained from an adult woman who had mild COVID-19 (a few samples of this study predate the infection). Cell type and time point are not known. The CDR3 here is CASSGQGGLWTEAFF. The CDR3 DNA sequence: TGTGCCAGCAGTGGACAGGGGGGTTTGTGGACTGAAGCTTTCTTT.